The subject of this entry is one T cell receptor beta chain. Its target is not known. This sample stems from a study of blood T cells in healthy people across ages. Peripheral blood was drawn, approximately 9.7 milliliters per donor. CDR1 and CDR2 from the germline V gene are LGHNA and YSLEER. Trimming removed 0 bases from V and 7 bases from J, with 16 bases in between. The CDR3 totals 15 residues. Using a J-beta primer mix together with a sample-barcoded 5' primer, a second PCR was run for 7 to 11 cycles. Every cDNA was tagged by a template-switch adaptor with 12 random nucleotides. MiXCR was run by TCRdb on the 5' RACE reads, yielding one entry per CDR3 protein. The sample yields roughly 1.9 million distinct CDR3 sequences, about 39% seen once. Findings and caveats of the study: Possibly confounding the expanded clonotype changes was the fact that donor CMV status was unknown. There was a strong correlation between TCR beta diversity and naive T cell percentage.

The genes are TRBV4-3 and TRBJ2-7, with a possible D match to TRBD1 (5 bases). The clonotype comes from a human donor in good health. The sample comprised blood. CDR3 bases: TGCGCCAGCAGCCAAGATAGTGGGGCCGGTGGGGAGCAGTACTTC. Protein sequence: CASSQDSGAGGEQYF.